The rows below give T cell receptor delta chains drawn from one sample of a study of gamma-delta chains in newborns, infants, children. TCRdb redid clone calling on the reads using CATT. The data hold 4,500 or so delta-chain clones, with about 3.5% observed a single time. Sequencing was performed on blood. The receptors originated from a child who was a newborn, infant or young child, either healthy, febrile or measles-vaccinated (not recorded which). CDR3s include the opening cysteine and the closing phenylalanine or tryptophan. The D gene is left open where the match is weak. Clone size is shown for a subset of rows, as once, few, many or a class of expanded clone.

TRDV2	TRDJ3	TRDD3	few	CACDTGWGIRPWDTRQMFF	TGTGCCTGTGACACCGGCTGGGGGATACGCCCCTGGGACACCCGACAGATGTTTTTC
TRDV2	TRDJ3	TRDD3	few	CACDTGGPSSWDTRQMFF	TGTGCCTGCGACACTGGGGGACCGAGCTCCTGGGACACCCGACAGATGTTTTTC
TRDV2	TRDJ3	.	.	CACDTGGSWDTRQMFF	TGTGCCTGTGACACTGGGGGGTCCTGGGACACCCGACAGATGTTTTTC
TRDV1	TRDJ2	.	.	CALGGASRPFLTAQLFF	TGTGCTCTTGGGGGGGCTTCCCGGCCTTTTTTGACAGCACAACTCTTCTTT
TRDV2	TRDJ1	TRDD3	few	CACDKRVLGDNKTDKLIF	TGTGCCTGTGACAAAAGGGTACTGGGGGATAACAAGACCGATAAACTCATCTTT
TRDV2	TRDJ3	TRDD3	.	CACDTWGISSSWDTRQMFF	TGTGCCTGTGACACCTGGGGGATATCGAGCTCCTGGGACACCCGACAGATGTTTTTC
TRDV1	TRDJ1	TRDD3	.	CALGEPTIGDKGADKLIF	TGTGCTCTTGGGGAACCTACTATCGGGGATAAAGGGGCCGATAAACTCATCTTT
TRDV2	TRDJ3	TRDD3	.	CACDTGGYGSWDTRQRFF	TGTGCCTGTGACACCGGGGGATACGGATCCTGGGACACCCGACAGAGGTTTTTC
TRDV2	TRDJ3	TRDD3	.	CAYDVLGIGSWDTRQMFF	TGTGCCTATGACGTACTGGGGATCGGCTCCTGGGACACCCGACAGATGTTTTTC
TRDV1	TRDJ1	.	few	CALGGVLGTARWEYTDKLIF	TGTGCTCTTGGGGGGGTCTTGGGTACTGCCAGGTGGGAGTACACCGATAAACTCATCTTT
TRDV1	TRDJ3	TRDD3	.	CALGEVPGGIRSWDTRQMFF	TGTGCTCTTGGGGAAGTCCCGGGAGGGATACGGTCCTGGGACACCCGACAGATGTTTTTC
TRDV2	TRDJ3	TRDD3	few	CACDTVGWGIRWDTRQMFF	TGTGCCTGTGACACCGTCGGATGGGGGATACGCTGGGACACCCGACAGATGTTTTTC
TRDV2	TRDJ3	TRDD3	medium-sized	CACDTVGGSWDTRQMFF	TGTGCCTGTGACACCGTTGGGGGATCCTGGGACACCCGACAGATGTTTTTC